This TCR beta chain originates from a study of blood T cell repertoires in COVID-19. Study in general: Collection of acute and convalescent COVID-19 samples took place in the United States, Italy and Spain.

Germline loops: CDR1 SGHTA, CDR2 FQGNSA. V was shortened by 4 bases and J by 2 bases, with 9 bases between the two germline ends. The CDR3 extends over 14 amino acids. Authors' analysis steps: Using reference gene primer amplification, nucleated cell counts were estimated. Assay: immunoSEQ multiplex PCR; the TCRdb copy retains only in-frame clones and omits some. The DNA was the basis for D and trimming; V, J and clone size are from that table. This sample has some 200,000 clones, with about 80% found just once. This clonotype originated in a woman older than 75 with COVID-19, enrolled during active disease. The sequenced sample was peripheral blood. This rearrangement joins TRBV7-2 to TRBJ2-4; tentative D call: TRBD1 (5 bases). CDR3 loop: CASSSGSTKNIQYF. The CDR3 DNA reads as TGTGCCAGCAGCTCAGGGTCCACCAAAAACATTCAGTACTTC.